A single sample gave rise to the 15 T cell receptor beta chains below, sequenced in a study of spatial heterogeneity in lung cancer. Time point denoted: blood at routine non-recurrence follow-up after resection. TCRdb re-analysed the 5' RACE reads in MiXCR, keeping a single row per CDR3 protein. This table has tens of thousands of distinct CDR3 sequences, about 9.8% appearing once. The specimen comprised PBMCs, sampled at follow-up. The receptors here all came from a male donor with early-stage non-small cell lung cancer.

In its sample, this clonotype was seen a few times. The V gene is TRBV4-1, the J gene TRBJ2-3; possible D gene TRBD1, 6 bases. Per the germline V gene, CDR1 is MGHRA and CDR2 is YSYEKL. With 2 bases removed from V and 2 bases from J, the gap between germline ends came to 17 bases. The CDR3 spans 17 residues. In DNA, the CDR3 is TGCGCCAGCAGCCAACCGTCGGGCAGGGGCCCCACAGATACGCAGTATTTT. This codes for CASSQPSGRGPTDTQYF.

The gene calls are TRBV5-6 and TRBJ1-2; D gene unclear. Germline V gene data show CDR1 as SGHDT and CDR2 as YYEEEE. The V and J ends lost 1 base and 2 bases respectively, with 6 bases between them. The CDR3 loop spans 13 amino acids. This CDR3 is CASSLTANYGYTF. The CDR3 DNA reads TGTGCCAGCAGCTTGACAGCAAACTATGGCTACACCTTC.

In its sample, this clonotype was seen many times. This chain joins TRBV11-2 and TRBJ1-2; no clear D. Germline V gene sequence: CDR1 SGHAT, CDR2 FQNNGV. The CDR3 contains 13 residues. Trimming cost V 0 bases and J 4 bases, with 6 bases left between them. The CDR3 nucleotides read TGTGCCAGCAGCTTAGAAGGGATCTATGGCTACACCTTC. Translated: CASSLEGIYGYTF.

This clonotype has a handful of counts. The gene calls are TRBV7-2 and TRBJ2-1; D possibly corresponds to TRBD1 (5 bases). The CDR3 covers 15 residues. Germline loops: CDR1 SGHTA, CDR2 FQGNSA. V was cut by 5 bases and J by 1 base, with 12 bases left in between. The CDR3: CASSAWQGSYNEQFF. In DNA form, the CDR3 reads TGTGCCAGCAGCGCATGGCAGGGTTCCTACAATGAGCAGTTCTTC.

This clonotype is judged medium-sized (0.01 to 0.1%). The chain links TRBV27 to TRBJ2-3; perhaps D is TRBD1 or TRBD2 (6 bases each). CDR1 and CDR2 (germline): MNHEY, SMNVEV (reference sequence). This CDR3 is built from 16 residues. The V end was cut by 6 bases, the J end by 0 bases, with 16 bases between. This CDR3 reads CASSPGGGPSTDTQYF. The CDR3 nucleotides are TGTGCCAGCAGCCCCGGAGGGGGGCCTAGCACAGATACGCAGTATTTT.

This clonotype occurred many times. The CDR3 bases are TGTGCCAGCAGTTTGCTGGATGAGACCCAGTACTTC. This sequence encodes CASSLLDETQYF. The chain combines TRBV28 with TRBJ2-5; unclear D gene. This CDR3 has 12 residues. V dropped 3 bases and J dropped 5 bases, with 7 bases sitting between them. Germline CDR1 reads MDHEN; CDR2 reads SYDVKM.

The chain links TRBV12-3 or TRBV12-4 to TRBJ1-1; unclear D gene. V was pared by 2 bases and J by 0 bases, with 10 bases between. The CDR3 length is 15 residues. This CDR3 reads CASSLMLRMNTEAFF. The CDR3 bases are TGTGCCAGCAGTTTAATGTTAAGGATGAACACTGAAGCTTTCTTT.

At least ten counts were recorded for this clonotype. The genes are TRBV11-2 and TRBJ2-1; D not certain. Germline CDR1 is SGHAT and CDR2 is FQNNGV. Trimming took off 0 bases at V and 0 bases at J, with 18 bases between the two ends. This CDR3 spans 19 amino acids. Here the CDR3 DNA reads TGTGCCAGCAGCTTAGAACGGGCAGTCTTAGCTAGCTCCTACAATGAGCAGTTCTTC. This gives the protein CASSLERAVLASSYNEQFF.

The rearrangement links TRBV14 to TRBJ1-1; D remains ambiguous. The germline gives CDR1 SGHDN, CDR2 FVKESK. The CDR3 has 15 amino acids. Between the trimmed V and J ends, which lost 1 base and 6 bases, there was a span of 15 bases. The CDR3 DNA is TGTGCCAGCAGCCAAGTAGGCGGCTACCTCGCTGAAGCTTTCTTT. This translates into CASSQVGGYLAEAFF.

There are a few counts of this clonotype. In DNA form, the CDR3 reads TGTGCCAGCAGTCCACCGGGGACAGGGATTGAAGCTTTCTTT. Translation: CASSPPGTGIEAFF. The genes are TRBV28 and TRBJ1-1; 9 nucleotides align to TRBD1. The CDR3 is 14 amino acids. With 5 bases clipped from V and 7 bases from J, the junction kept 8 bases outside the gene matches. Germline-derived CDR1 and CDR2 are MDHEN and SYDVKM. Combining the CDR3 with reference TRBV28 and TRBJ1-1 gives the whole variable domain DVKVTQSSRYLVKRTGEKVFLECVQDMDHENMFWYRQDPGLGLRLIYFSYDVKMKEKGDIPEGYSVSREKKERFSLILESASTNQTSMYLCASSPPGTGIEAFFGQGTRLTVV.

The DNA of the CDR3 is TGCAGTGCTAGAGATGGAGCGGGGGGGCCTGGAGATACGCAGTATTTT. Translated, it gives CSARDGAGGPGDTQYF. The V and J genes are TRBV20-1 and TRBJ2-3; TRBD2 matches 10 bases. CDR1 is DFQATT and CDR2 is SNEGSKA in the germline V gene (reference sequence). The length of the CDR3 is 16 residues. V gave up 0 bases and J gave up 5 bases; unmatched junction bases: 8.

This clonotype was seen many times. This sequence joins TRBV20-1 and TRBJ2-2; 12 bases match TRBD2. V shed 3 bases and J 4 bases; nucleotides not matched to a gene: 3. This CDR3 has 15 residues. Germline V lookup: CDR1 DFQATT, CDR2 SNEGSKA (reference sequence). The CDR3 DNA is TGCAGTGCTAGGACTAGCGGGGGCGGCACCGGGGAGCTGTTTTTT. As protein: CSARTSGGGTGELFF.

This clonotype has at least ten counts. The chain uses TRBV5-1 and TRBJ2-3; D is perhaps TRBD2 (6 bases). CDR1 SGHRS and CDR2 YFSETQ come from the germline V gene. The CDR3 totals 14 residues. Trimming took off 4 bases at V and 8 bases at J, with 17 bases between the two ends. The CDR3 spells CASSLLGGEGTQYF. The CDR3 DNA sequence: TGCGCCAGCAGCCTTTTGGGGGGTGAAGGTACGCAGTATTTT. Looking up the rest from reference TRBV5-1 and TRBJ2-3 gives the full variable domain: KAGVTQTPRYLIKTRGQQVTLSCSPISGHRSVSWYQQTPGQGLQFLFEYFSETQRNKGNFPGRFSGRQFSNSRSEMNVSTLELGDSALYLCASSLLGGEGTQYFGPGTRLTVL.

At least ten counts were recorded for this clonotype. V is TRBV2 and J is TRBJ1-4, with D possibly being TRBD1 (5 bases). The CDR3 extends over 11 amino acids. V gave up 10 bases and J gave up 6 bases, with 9 bases separating them. Germline CDR1 SNHLY, CDR2 FYNNEI. The CDR3 sequence: CATGTDEKLFF. CDR3 in DNA: TGTGCCACCGGGACCGATGAAAAACTGTTTTTT.

This clonotype showed up just a few times. The rearrangement joins TRBV4-3 to TRBJ2-7; 9 nucleotides match TRBD1. The length of the CDR3 is 15 residues. CDR1 is LGHNA, CDR2 YSLEER, per germline. V lost 0 bases and J lost 2; bases outside the gene matches: 2. The CDR3 nucleotides are TGCGCCAGCAGCCAAGATAGGACAGGGGCCTACGAGCAGTACTTC. Encoded protein: CASSQDRTGAYEQYF.